This entry concerns a single T cell receptor (beta chain). Its specificity is unknown. PCR involved 60 Vbeta and 13 Jbeta primers. The protocol was immunoSEQ multiplex PCR, while the TCRdb copy is restricted to in-frame clones and leaves out a portion. In all, the sample yields roughly 110,000 clones. This specimen comes from a study of cytomegalovirus exposure and HLA in healthy donors. Findings of the study overall: Analysis was carried out at a later point, and it linked a missense DCLRE1C variant to TCR beta V- and J-gene trimming.

From germline, CDR1 is MNHEY and CDR2 SVGAGI. CDR3 size: 15 residues. Trimming cost V 2 bases and J 3 bases, with 11 bases left between them. This chain connects TRBV6-5 to TRBJ2-1, with a weak D call TRBD1 (6 bases). Sequencing input: PBMCs. This sequence originates from a man aged 35 to 55 in good health and CMV-seropositive. The CDR3 DNA follows: TGTGCCAGCAGTTACGACACGGGACACTACAATGAGCAGTTCTTC. It yields the protein CASSYDTGHYNEQFF.